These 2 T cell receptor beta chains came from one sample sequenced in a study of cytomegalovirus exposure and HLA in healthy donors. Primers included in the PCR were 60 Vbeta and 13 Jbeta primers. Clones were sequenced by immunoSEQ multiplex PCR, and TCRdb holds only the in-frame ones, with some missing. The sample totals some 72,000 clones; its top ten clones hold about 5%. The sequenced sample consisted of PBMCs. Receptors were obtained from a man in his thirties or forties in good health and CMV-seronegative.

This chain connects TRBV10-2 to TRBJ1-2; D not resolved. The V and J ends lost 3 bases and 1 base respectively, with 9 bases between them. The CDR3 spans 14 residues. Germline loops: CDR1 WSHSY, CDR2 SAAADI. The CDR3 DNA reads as TGCGCCAGCAGTGATCAGGCAGTTAACTATGGCTACACCTTC. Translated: CASSDQAVNYGYTF.

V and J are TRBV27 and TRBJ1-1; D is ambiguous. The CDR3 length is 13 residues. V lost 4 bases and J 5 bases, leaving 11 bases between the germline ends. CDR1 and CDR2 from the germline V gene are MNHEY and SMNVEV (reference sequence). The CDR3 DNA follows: TGTGCCAGCAGTTGGGGAGGAATTACTGAAGCTTTCTTT. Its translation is CASSWGGITEAFF.